Below are 6 T cell receptor beta chains sequenced from a single sample in a study of immune cell composition in non-small cell lung cancer. Some clones are missing from TCRdb's copy, which holds only in-frame ones; the method was immunoSEQ multiplex PCR. Here the sample spans 3,500 to 4,500 clones, about 80% being singletons. The sample consisted of lung tumor tissue. All receptors derive from a human donor with non-small cell lung cancer.

The CDR3 here is CASRERGLTEAFF. The CDR3 DNA follows: TGTGCCAGCAGAGAAAGGGGGCTCACTGAAGCTTTCTTT. This chain joins TRBV6-6 and TRBJ1-1; the match to TRBD1 covers 7 bases. V shed 6 bases and J 4 bases; nucleotides not matched to a gene: 5. The CDR3 contains 13 residues. Germline V gene sequence: CDR1 MNHNY, CDR2 SVGAGI (reference sequence).

J is TRBJ1-1 and V is TRBV6-1, with D possibly being TRBD1 (5 bases). Trimming removed 4 bases from V and 0 bases from J, with 12 bases in between. The CDR3 totals 15 residues. Germline V CDR1 and CDR2: MNHNS, SASEGT. The CDR3 DNA sequence: TGTGCCAGCAGTGTTGCCGGGACCATGAACACTGAAGCTTTCTTT. Translation gives CASSVAGTMNTEAFF.

The rearrangement joins TRBV6-1 to TRBJ2-1; TRBD1 matches at 8 bases. The germline V gene has CDR1 MNHNS and CDR2 SASEGT. V dropped 11 bases and J dropped 9; count of bases not matched to a gene: 12. The CDR3 length is 13 residues. In DNA form, the CDR3 reads TGTGCCGCCAGCCAGCAGGGGGCGCTTGAGCAGTTCTTC. Translated: CAASQQGALEQFF.

This chain uses TRBV7-2 with TRBJ2-1; a weak D match, TRBD2 (6 bases). The V end was cut by 8 bases, the J end by 7 bases, with 18 bases between. There are 14 residues in the CDR3. Germline V gene lookup returns CDR1 SGHTA and CDR2 FQGNSA. CDR3 bases: TGTGCCAGCGCCCCCTTTAGCCGGGGGAATGAGCAGTTCTTC. Protein: CASAPFSRGNEQFF.

By share of the sample, this clone is large. The chain couples TRBV6-1 to TRBJ1-6; 8 nucleotides align to TRBD1. Germline V gene lookup returns CDR1 MNHNS and CDR2 SASEGT. Unmatched junction bases numbered 8, after V lost 6 bases and J lost 7 bases. CDR3 size: 15 residues. CDR3 nucleotides: TGTGCCAGCAGGACGGGACAGGCATCCAATTCACCCCTCCACTTT. It translates to CASRTGQASNSPLHF.

The chain carries TRBV7-3 and TRBJ2-1; weak D call: TRBD2 (6 bases). The V gene lost 2 bases and the J gene lost 6 bases, with 14 bases spanning the gap. The CDR3 is 15 amino acids. CDR1 SGHTA and CDR2 FQGTGA come from the germline V gene. CDR3 coding DNA: TGTGCCAGCAGCTTATTCCGGGAGCCCTCCAATGAGCAGTTCTTC. It yields the protein CASSLFREPSNEQFF.